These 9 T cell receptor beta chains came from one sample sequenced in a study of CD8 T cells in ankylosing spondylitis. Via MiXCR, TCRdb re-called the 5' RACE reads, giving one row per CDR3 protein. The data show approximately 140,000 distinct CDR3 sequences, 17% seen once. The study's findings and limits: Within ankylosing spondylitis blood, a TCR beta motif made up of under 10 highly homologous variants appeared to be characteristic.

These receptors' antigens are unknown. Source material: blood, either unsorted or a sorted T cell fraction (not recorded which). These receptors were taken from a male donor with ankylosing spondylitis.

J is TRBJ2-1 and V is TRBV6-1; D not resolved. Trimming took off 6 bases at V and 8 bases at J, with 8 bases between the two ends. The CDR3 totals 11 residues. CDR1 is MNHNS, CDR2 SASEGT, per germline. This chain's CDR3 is CASRSSDEQFF. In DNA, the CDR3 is TGTGCCAGCAGGAGTTCGGATGAGCAGTTCTTC.

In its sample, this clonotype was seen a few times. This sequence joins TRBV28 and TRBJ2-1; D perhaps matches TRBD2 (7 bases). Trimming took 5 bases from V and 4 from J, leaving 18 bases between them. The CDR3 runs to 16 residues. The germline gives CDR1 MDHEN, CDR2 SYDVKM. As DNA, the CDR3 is TGTGCCAGCAGTCCCCCGGATCGGGGGGCTTACAATGAGCAGTTCTTC. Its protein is CASSPPDRGAYNEQFF.

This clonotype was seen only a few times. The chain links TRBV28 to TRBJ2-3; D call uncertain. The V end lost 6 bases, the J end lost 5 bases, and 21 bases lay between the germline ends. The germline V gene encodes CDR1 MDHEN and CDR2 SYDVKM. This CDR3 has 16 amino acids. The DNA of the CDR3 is TGTGCCAGCAGCCCTGTGACCGACAAAGCAAAAGATACGCAGTATTTT. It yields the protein CASSPVTDKAKDTQYF.

The CDR3 is CASSLYAGRGVDEQYF. The CDR3 DNA reads as TGTGCCAGCAGCTTATACGCGGGCAGGGGAGTCGACGAGCAGTACTTC. The chain has TRBV7-2 and TRBJ2-7, with D maybe TRBD1 (6 bases). Trimming shortened V by 2 bases and J by 5 bases, and 19 bases separated the two germline ends. This CDR3 is built from 16 residues. Germline V gene lookup returns CDR1 SGHTA and CDR2 FQGNSA.

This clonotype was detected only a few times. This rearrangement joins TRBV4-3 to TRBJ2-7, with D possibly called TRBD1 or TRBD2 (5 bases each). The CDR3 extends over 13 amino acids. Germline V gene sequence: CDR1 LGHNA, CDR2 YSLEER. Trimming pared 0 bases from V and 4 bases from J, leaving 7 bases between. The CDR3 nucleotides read TGCGCCAGCAGCCAAGATTGGGGGTACGAGCAGTACTTC. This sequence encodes CASSQDWGYEQYF.

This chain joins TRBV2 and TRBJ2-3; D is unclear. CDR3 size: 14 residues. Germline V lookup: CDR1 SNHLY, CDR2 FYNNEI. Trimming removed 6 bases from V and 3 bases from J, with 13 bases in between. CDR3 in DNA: TGTGCCAGCAGACGGTACCAGCAGACAGATACGCAGTATTTT. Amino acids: CASRRYQQTDTQYF.

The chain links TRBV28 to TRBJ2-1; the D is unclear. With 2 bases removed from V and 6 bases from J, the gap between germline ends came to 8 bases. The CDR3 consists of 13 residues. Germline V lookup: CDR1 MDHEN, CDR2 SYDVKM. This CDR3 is CASSLSPRNEQFF. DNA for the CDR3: TGTGCCAGCAGTTTAAGTCCCCGCAATGAGCAGTTCTTC.

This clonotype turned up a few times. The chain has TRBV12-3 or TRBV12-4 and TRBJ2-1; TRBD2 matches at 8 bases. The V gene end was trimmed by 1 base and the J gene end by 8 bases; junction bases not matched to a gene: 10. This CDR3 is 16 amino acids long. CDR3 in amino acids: CASSLGGRLSFDEQFF. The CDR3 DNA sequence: TGTGCCAGCAGTTTAGGCGGGAGGCTCAGCTTCGATGAGCAGTTCTTC.

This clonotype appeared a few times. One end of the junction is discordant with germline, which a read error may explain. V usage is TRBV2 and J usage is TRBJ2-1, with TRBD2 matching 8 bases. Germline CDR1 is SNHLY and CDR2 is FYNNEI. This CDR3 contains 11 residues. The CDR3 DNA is TGTGCCAGCAGCGGACTAGCCCGGGGCCTCTTC. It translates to CASSGLARGLF.